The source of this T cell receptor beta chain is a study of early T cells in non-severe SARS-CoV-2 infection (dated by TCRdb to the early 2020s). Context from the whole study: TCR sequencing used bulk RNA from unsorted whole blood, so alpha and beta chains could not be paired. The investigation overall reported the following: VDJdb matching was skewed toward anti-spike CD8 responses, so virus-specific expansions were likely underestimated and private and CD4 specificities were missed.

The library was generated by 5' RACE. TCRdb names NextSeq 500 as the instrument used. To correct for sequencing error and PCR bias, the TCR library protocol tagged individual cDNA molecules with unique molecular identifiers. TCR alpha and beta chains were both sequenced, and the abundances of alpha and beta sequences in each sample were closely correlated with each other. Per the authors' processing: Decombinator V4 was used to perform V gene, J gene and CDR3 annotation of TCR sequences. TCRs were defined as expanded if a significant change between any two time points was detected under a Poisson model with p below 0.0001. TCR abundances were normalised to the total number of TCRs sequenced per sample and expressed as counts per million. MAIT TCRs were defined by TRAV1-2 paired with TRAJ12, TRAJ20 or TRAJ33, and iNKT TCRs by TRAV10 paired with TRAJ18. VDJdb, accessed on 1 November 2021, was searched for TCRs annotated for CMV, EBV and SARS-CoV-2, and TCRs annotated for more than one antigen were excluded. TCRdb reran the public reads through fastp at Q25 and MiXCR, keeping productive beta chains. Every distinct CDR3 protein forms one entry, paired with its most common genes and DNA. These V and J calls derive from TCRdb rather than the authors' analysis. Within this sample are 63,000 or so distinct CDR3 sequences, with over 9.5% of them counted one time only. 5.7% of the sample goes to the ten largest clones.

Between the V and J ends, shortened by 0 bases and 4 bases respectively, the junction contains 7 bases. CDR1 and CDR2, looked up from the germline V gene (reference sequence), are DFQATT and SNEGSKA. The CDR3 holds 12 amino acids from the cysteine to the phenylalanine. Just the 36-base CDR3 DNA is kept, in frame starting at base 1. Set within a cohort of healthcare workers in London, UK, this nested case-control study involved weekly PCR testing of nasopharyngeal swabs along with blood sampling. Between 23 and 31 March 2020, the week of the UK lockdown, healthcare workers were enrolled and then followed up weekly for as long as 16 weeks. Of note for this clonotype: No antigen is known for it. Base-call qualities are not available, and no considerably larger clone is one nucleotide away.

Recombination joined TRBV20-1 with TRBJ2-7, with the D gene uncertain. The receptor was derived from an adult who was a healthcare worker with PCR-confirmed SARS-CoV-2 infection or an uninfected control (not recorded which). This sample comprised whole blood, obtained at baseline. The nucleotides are TGCAGTGCTAGAGATAACGGATACGAGCAGTACTTC. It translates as CSARDNGYEQYF.